This TCR beta chain is from a study of response to subunit inactivated influenza vaccine (dated by TCRdb to the late 2010s). The study in broad terms: To follow how T cells responded to a trivalent subunit inactivated influenza vaccine, the researchers relied on deep quantitative profiling of the T cell receptor repertoire. Study-wide conclusions, independent of this receptor: It was suggested by the authors that each seasonal influenza vaccination may recruit only a limited number of new T cells.

Libraries were built with RT-PCR. Instrument on record: Illumina HiSeq 2500. TCRdb reanalyzed the raw reads on its own, using fastp at Q25 for trimming and MiXCR for clone calling, and kept in-frame beta chains. Each record represents a unique CDR3 protein, reported with the most common genes and DNA among its rows. For this sample the table gives 200,000 to 250,000 distinct CDR3 sequences, of which roughly an eighth were detected only once. The ten largest clones represent about 8% of the sample. Comments on this clonotype: The target of this receptor is not known. There are no base qualities to consult, and no much larger clone falls within one base.

V lost 3 bases and J lost 3 bases, and the count of bases not matched to a germline gene is 3. According to the germline V gene, CDR1 reads KGHSH and CDR2 reads LQKENI. Reading from cysteine to phenylalanine, the CDR3 counts 15 amino acids. Just CDR3 DNA is preserved here, 45 bases in frame from base 1. The TCR comes from a man aged 50 to 60 who received an inactivated influenza vaccine. Donor details come from another sample of the same person, matched by shared clones. This sequence uses TRBV18 and TRBJ2-2; TRBD2 matches 8 bases in the middle. The material sequenced was non-naive T cells sorted from PBMCs, taken 14 to 15 days before vaccination. The label giving this sample's cell subset or site can be read as: memory T cell fraction. The CDR3 reads CASSPSGGDTGELFF. The DNA sequence is TGTGCCAGCTCACCCAGCGGGGGAGACACCGGGGAGCTGTTTTTT. Full variable domain (CDR3 extended with the reference TRBV18 and TRBJ2-2 proteins): NAGVMQNPRHLVRRRGQEARLRCSPMKGHSHVYWYRQLPEEGLKFMVYLQKENIIDESGMPKERFSAEFPKEGPSILRIQQVVRGDSAAYFCASSPSGGDTGELFFGEGSRLTVL.